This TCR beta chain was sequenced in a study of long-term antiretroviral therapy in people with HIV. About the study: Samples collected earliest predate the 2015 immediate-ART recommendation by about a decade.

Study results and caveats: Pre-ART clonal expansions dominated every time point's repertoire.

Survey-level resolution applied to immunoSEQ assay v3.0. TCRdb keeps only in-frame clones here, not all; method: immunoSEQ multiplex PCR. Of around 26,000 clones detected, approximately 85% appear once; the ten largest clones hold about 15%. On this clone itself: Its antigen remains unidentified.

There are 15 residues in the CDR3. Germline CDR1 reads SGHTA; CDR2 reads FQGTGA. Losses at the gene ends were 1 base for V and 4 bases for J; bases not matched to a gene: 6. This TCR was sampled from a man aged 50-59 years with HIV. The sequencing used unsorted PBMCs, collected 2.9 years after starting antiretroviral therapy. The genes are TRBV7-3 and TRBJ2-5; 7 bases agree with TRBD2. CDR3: CASSLNGGEGETQYF. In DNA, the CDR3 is TGTGCCAGCAGCTTAAATGGCGGGGAGGGAGAGACCCAGTACTTC.